These 18 T cell receptor beta chains were sequenced from one sample in a study of spatial heterogeneity in lung cancer. MiXCR, applied by TCRdb to the 5' RACE reads, yields one record per CDR3 protein. The profile covers around 2,000 distinct CDR3 sequences, with approximately 17% appearing a single time and under 11% taken by the ten largest. Study-wide points: In tumors, expanded intratumoral alpha and beta TCR counts tracked mutation counts.

Antigens for these TCRs are unknown. Time point specified: sample taken at primary tumor resection. The sample in question was lung tumor tissue, obtained at surgery. These receptors were collected from a male donor with early-stage non-small cell lung cancer.

By share, this clonotype ranks as medium-sized (0.01 to 0.1%). V is TRBV20-1 and J is TRBJ2-5, with 10 bases lining up with TRBD2. The V gene's germline CDR1 is DFQATT and CDR2 SNEGSKA (reference sequence). Unmatched junction bases numbered 0, after V lost 1 base and J lost 4 bases. CDR3 length: 13 residues. The CDR3 DNA follows: TGCAGTGCTAGAGGACTAGCGGGAGAGACCCAGTACTTC. It translates to CSARGLAGETQYF.

In its sample, this clonotype ranks as medium-sized (0.01 to 0.1%). The chain is built from TRBV28 and TRBJ1-5; no clear D. Germline V gives CDR1 MDHEN, CDR2 SYDVKM. This CDR3 is built from 15 residues. Trimming pared 6 bases from V and 0 bases from J, leaving 12 bases between. CDR3: CASRPTLYSNQPQHF. CDR3 DNA: TGTGCCAGCAGGCCGACACTTTATAGCAATCAGCCCCAGCATTTT.

This chain links TRBV24-1 with TRBJ1-2; TRBD1 matches at 7 bases. Germline V lookup: CDR1 KGHDR, CDR2 SFDVKD. The CDR3 has 13 residues. V dropped 6 bases and J dropped 7; count of bases not matched to a gene: 7. CDR3 DNA: TGTGCCACCAGTTTAGGACAGGCCGGTGGCTACACCTTC. Its protein product is CATSLGQAGGYTF.

The genes are TRBV7-2 and TRBJ1-2; TRBD1 matches at 12 bases. V shed 6 bases and J 8 bases; nucleotides not matched to a gene: 4. The CDR3 sequence is 13 residues long. The germline CDR1 and CDR2 sequences are SGHTA and FQGNSA. The DNA for the CDR3 is TGTGCCAGCAGTCGGGACAGGGGGCTGGGCTACACCTTC. Its protein is CASSRDRGLGYTF. Variable domain in full (rest from reference TRBV7-2 and TRBJ1-2): GAGVSQSPSNKVTEKGKDVELRCDPISGHTALYWYRQSLGQGLEFLIYFQGNSAPDKSGLPSDRFSAERTGGSVSTLTIQRTQQEDSAVYLCASSRDRGLGYTFGSGTRLTVV.

This clonotype is judged medium-sized. The chain has TRBV13 and TRBJ2-5; a possible D gene is TRBD2 (5 bases). The CDR3 loop spans 13 amino acids. With 6 bases removed from V and 4 bases from J, the gap between germline ends came to 12 bases. Germline CDR1 is PRHDT and CDR2 is FYEKMQ (reference sequence). The CDR3 sequence: CASSRGFGETQYF. The DNA of the CDR3 is TGTGCCAGCAGTCGCGGGTTCGGAGAGACCCAGTACTTC.

By share, this clonotype ranks as medium-sized (0.01 to 0.1%). The chain links TRBV28 to TRBJ1-5; TRBD1 agrees at 9 bases. The germline gives CDR1 MDHEN, CDR2 SYDVKM. This CDR3 contains 15 residues. The V segment lost 5 bases and the J segment 4 bases; nucleotides outside the gene matches: 6. The CDR3 protein is CASSVGQGGNQPQHF. CDR3 nucleotide sequence: TGTGCCAGCAGTGTGGGACAGGGAGGGAATCAGCCCCAGCATTTT.

This clonotype came up a few times. The chain employs TRBV10-3 and TRBJ2-3, with D perhaps matching TRBD2 (5 bases). This CDR3 is 14 amino acids long. Between the trimmed V and J ends, which lost 3 bases and 0 bases, there was a span of 7 bases. Germline V gene lookup returns CDR1 ENHRY and CDR2 SYGVKD. The CDR3, as DNA: TGTGCCATCAGTGAAAGCGGTAGCACAGATACGCAGTATTTT. It translates to CAISESGSTDTQYF.

By share, this clonotype counts as large. The chain has TRBV7-9 and TRBJ2-5; the match to TRBD2 covers 7 bases. Germline CDR1 is SEHNR and CDR2 is FQNEAQ (reference sequence). Unmatched junction bases numbered 8, after V lost 5 bases and J lost 5 bases. This CDR3 is 14 amino acids long. The CDR3 sequence is CASSPNVGGETQYF. The DNA of the CDR3 is TGTGCCAGCAGCCCCAACGTGGGAGGGGAGACCCAGTACTTC.

J is TRBJ2-7 and V is TRBV5-6; TRBD2 is a possible D gene (5 bases). In germline, CDR1 is SGHDT, CDR2 YYEEEE. CDR3 length: 12 residues. V gave up 1 base and J gave up 4 bases, with 6 bases separating them. The CDR3 DNA reads as TGTGCCAGCAGCTTGCGGGGTTACGAGCAGTACTTC. This sequence encodes CASSLRGYEQYF.

The rearrangement joins TRBV27 to TRBJ1-2; 9 nucleotides line up with TRBD1. The CDR3 is 16 residues long. Germline lookup yields CDR1 MNHEY and CDR2 SMNVEV (reference sequence). With 8 bases clipped from V and 2 bases from J, the junction kept 12 bases outside the gene matches. The CDR3 here is CASRRTGADSNYGYTF. DNA of the CDR3: TGTGCCAGCCGACGGACAGGGGCCGATAGCAACTATGGCTACACCTTC.

Within the sample, this clonotype is medium-sized (0.01 to 0.1%). The chain links TRBV28 to TRBJ2-3; D call uncertain. The V gene's germline CDR1 is MDHEN and CDR2 SYDVKM. The CDR3 has 14 amino acids. The ends were cut back, 8 bases at V and 1 base at J, with 13 bases in the middle. The CDR3 region is CASEKTGRTDTQYF. DNA of the CDR3: TGTGCCAGCGAAAAGACTGGACGCACAGATACGCAGTATTTT.

In this sample, this clonotype turned up once. The V gene is TRBV28, the J gene TRBJ1-5, with TRBD1 as a possible D gene (6 bases). V lost 6 bases and J 4 bases, leaving 13 bases between the germline ends. Germline CDR1 and CDR2: MDHEN and SYDVKM. The CDR3 is 14 residues long. The CDR3 DNA reads TGTGCCAGCAGCAGAGGACAGCCTAATCAGCCCCAGCATTTT. It is translated as CASSRGQPNQPQHF.

By sample share, this clonotype is large. The rearrangement uses TRBV20-1 and TRBJ1-1; tentatively, D is TRBD1 (6 bases). Per germline, CDR1 DFQATT and CDR2 SNEGSKA (reference sequence). The CDR3 loop spans 13 amino acids. Trimming took 2 bases from V and 4 from J, leaving 11 bases between them. The CDR3 DNA follows: TGCAGTGCTAGACCTGGGGGCGGCACTGAAGCTTTCTTT. Translating gives CSARPGGGTEAFF.

This clonotype qualifies as medium-sized (0.01 to 0.1%). V gene TRBV7-3 combines with J gene TRBJ2-1; D unresolved. V was cut by 2 bases and J by 2 bases, with 4 bases left in between. CDR3 length equals 13 residues. Germline CDR1 is SGHTA and CDR2 is FQGTGA. The CDR3 reads CASSLQAYNEQFF. Here the CDR3 DNA reads TGTGCCAGCAGCTTACAAGCCTACAATGAGCAGTTCTTC.

This clonotype was counted many times. V is TRBV9 and J is TRBJ2-2, with 14 bases matching TRBD2. The germline gives CDR1 SGDLS, CDR2 YYNGEE. Trimming cost V 3 bases and J 4 bases; bases outside gene matches: 2. This CDR3 has 16 residues. The CDR3 loop reads CASSAGTSGGTGELFF. CDR3 sequence (DNA): TGTGCCAGCAGCGCCGGGACTAGCGGGGGCACCGGGGAGCTGTTTTTT.

The count of this clonotype is one. This sequence joins TRBV20-1 and TRBJ2-3; the D gene could be TRBD1 or TRBD2 (5 bases each). In germline, CDR1 is DFQATT, CDR2 SNEGSKA (reference sequence). Trimming cost V 2 bases and J 5 bases, with 11 bases left between them. The CDR3 is 13 residues long. The chain's CDR3 is CSARRGGLDTQYF. The CDR3 DNA follows: TGCAGTGCTAGACGGGGCGGGCTAGATACGCAGTATTTT.

The V gene is TRBV5-1, the J gene TRBJ2-7; D is ambiguous. CDR1 SGHRS and CDR2 YFSETQ come from the germline V gene. There are 15 residues in the CDR3. V dropped 0 bases and J dropped 2 bases, with 12 bases sitting between them. The CDR3 region has the DNA TGCGCCAGCAGCTTGGGACCACCTGGGCCCTACGAGCAGTACTTC. As protein: CASSLGPPGPYEQYF.

By share of the sample, this clonotype is medium-sized. This chain links TRBV2 with TRBJ2-7; 8 bases are shared with TRBD1. Germline lookup yields CDR1 SNHLY and CDR2 FYNNEI. The CDR3 consists of 12 residues. V shed 9 bases, J shed 3 bases, and the junction held 4 bases outside the gene matches. The CDR3 coding sequence is TGTGCCAGGGACACAGGGGGCTACGAGCAGTACTTC. It is translated as CARDTGGYEQYF.